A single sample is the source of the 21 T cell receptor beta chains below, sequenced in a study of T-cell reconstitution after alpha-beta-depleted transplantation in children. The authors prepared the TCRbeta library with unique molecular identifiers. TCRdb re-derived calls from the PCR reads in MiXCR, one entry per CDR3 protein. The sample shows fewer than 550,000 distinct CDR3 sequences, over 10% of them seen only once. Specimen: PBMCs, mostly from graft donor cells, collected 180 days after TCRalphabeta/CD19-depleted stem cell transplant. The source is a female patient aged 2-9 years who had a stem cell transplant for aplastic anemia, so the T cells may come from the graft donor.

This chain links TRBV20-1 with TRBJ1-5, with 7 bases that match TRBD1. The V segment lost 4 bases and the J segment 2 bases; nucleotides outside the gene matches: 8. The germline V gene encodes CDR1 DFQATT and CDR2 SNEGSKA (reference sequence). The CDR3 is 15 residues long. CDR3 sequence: CSAIRNTGGNQPQHF. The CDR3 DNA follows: TGCAGTGCTATCCGAAACACAGGGGGCAATCAGCCCCAGCATTTT.

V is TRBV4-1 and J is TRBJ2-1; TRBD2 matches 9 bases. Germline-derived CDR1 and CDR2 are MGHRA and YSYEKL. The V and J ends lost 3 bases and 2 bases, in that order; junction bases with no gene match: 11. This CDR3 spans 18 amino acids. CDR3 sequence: CASSHYLRTSEPYNEQFF. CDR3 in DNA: TGCGCCAGCAGCCATTATCTTAGGACTAGCGAGCCCTACAATGAGCAGTTCTTC.

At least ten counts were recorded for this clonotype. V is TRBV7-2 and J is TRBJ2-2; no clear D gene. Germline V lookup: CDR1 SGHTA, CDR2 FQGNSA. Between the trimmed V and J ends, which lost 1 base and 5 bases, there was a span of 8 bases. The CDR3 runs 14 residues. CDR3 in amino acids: CASSLVAGTGELFF. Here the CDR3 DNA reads TGTGCCAGCAGCTTAGTCGCCGGGACCGGGGAGCTGTTTTTT.

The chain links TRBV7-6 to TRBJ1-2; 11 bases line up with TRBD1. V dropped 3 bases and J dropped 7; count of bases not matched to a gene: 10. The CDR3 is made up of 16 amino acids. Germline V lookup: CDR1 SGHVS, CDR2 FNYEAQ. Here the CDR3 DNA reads TGTGCCAGCAGCTTGGCCGCCCTGGACAGGGGGCCTGGCTACACCTTC. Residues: CASSLAALDRGPGYTF.

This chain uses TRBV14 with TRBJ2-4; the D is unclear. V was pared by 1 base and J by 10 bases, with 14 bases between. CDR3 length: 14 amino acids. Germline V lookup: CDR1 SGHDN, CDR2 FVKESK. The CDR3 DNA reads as TGTGCCAGCAGCCAAGGAAGGGCTCCCCTGATTCAGTACTTC. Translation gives CASSQGRAPLIQYF.

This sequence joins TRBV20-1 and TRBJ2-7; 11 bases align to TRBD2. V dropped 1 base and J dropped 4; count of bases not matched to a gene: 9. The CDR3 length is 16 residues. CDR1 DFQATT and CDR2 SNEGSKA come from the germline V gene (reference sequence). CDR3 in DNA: TGCAGTGCTAGAGGGCTAGCGGGAGGCGGGATTTACGAGCAGTACTTC. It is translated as CSARGLAGGGIYEQYF.

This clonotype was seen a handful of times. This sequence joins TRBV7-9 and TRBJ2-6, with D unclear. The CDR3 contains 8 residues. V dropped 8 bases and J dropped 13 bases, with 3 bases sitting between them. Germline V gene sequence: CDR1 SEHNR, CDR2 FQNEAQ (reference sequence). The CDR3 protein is CASDVLTF. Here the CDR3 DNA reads TGTGCCAGCGATGTCCTGACTTTC.

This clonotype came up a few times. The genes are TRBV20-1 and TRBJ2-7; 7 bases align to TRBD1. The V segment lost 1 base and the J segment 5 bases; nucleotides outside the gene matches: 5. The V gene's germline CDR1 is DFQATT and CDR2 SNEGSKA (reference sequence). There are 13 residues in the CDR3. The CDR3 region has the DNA TGCAGTGCTAGAGCCGGGACAGCCAACGAGCAGTACGTC. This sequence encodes CSARAGTANEQYV.

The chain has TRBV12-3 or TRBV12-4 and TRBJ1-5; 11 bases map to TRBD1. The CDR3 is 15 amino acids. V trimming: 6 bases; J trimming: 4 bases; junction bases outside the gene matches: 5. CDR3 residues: CASRLGQGVNQPQHF. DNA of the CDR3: TGTGCCAGCAGACTGGGACAGGGGGTAAATCAGCCCCAGCATTTT.

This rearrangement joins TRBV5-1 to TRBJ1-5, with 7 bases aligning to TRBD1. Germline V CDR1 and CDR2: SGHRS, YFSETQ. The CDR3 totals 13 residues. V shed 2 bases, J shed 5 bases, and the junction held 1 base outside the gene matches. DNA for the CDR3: TGCGCCAGCAGCTTCGGGACAGATCAGCCCCAGCATTTT. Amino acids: CASSFGTDQPQHF.

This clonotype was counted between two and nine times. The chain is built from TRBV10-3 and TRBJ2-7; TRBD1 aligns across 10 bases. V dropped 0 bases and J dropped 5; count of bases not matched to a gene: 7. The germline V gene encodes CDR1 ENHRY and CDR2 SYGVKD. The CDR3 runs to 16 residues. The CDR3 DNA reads TGTGCCATCAGTGAGTCGCTGGGACAGGGGATCCACGAGCAGTACGTC. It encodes CAISESLGQGIHEQYV.

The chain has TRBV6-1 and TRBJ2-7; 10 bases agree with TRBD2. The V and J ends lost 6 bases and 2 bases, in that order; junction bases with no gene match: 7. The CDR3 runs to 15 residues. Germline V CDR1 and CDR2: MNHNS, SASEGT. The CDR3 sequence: CASSLLAGSTYEQYF. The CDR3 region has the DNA TGTGCCAGCAGCCTACTAGCGGGATCTACCTACGAGCAGTACTTC.

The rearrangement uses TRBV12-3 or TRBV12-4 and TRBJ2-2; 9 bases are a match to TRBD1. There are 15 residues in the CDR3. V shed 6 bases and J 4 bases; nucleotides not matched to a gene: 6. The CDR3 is CASRNRGPGTGELFF. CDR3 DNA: TGTGCCAGCAGGAACAGGGGGCCGGGCACCGGGGAGCTGTTTTTT.

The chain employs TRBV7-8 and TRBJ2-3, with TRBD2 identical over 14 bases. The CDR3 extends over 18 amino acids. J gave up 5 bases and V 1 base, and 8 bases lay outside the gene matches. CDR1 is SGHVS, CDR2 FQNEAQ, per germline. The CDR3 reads CASSLEGTSGSRLDTQYF. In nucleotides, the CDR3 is TGTGCCAGCAGCTTAGAAGGGACTAGCGGGAGTCGGCTAGATACGCAGTATTTT.

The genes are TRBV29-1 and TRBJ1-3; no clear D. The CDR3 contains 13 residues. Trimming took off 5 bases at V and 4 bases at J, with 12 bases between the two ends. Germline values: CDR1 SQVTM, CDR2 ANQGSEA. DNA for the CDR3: TGCAGCGTTCACCCCCGAGGGGGAAACACCATATATTTT. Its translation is CSVHPRGGNTIYF.

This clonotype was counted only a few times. CDR3 in amino acids: CSAVSGRSTDTQYF. CDR3 DNA sequence: TGCAGTGCTGTTAGCGGGAGGAGCACAGATACGCAGTATTTT. The chain recombines TRBV20-1 with TRBJ2-3; 10 bases align to TRBD2. V shed 5 bases, J shed 0 bases, and the junction held 2 bases outside the gene matches. This CDR3 comprises 14 residues. Germline V gene sequence: CDR1 DFQATT, CDR2 SNEGSKA (reference sequence).

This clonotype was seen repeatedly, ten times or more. The CDR3 nucleotides are TGTGCCAGCAGTCATGGGGGAGTGGATGAGCAGTTCTTC. Its translation is CASSHGGVDEQFF. This chain connects TRBV14 to TRBJ2-1; D tentatively fits TRBD1 or TRBD2 (5 bases each). CDR1 is SGHDN and CDR2 is FVKESK in the germline V gene. The CDR3 length is 13 residues. Trimming removed 6 bases from V and 8 bases from J, with 14 bases in between.

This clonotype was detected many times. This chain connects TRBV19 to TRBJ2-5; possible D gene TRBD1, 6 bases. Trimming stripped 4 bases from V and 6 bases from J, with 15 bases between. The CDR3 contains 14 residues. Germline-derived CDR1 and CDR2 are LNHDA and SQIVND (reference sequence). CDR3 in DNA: TGTGCCAGTAGTAGGACAGACACCGCACAGACCCAGTACTTC. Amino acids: CASSRTDTAQTQYF. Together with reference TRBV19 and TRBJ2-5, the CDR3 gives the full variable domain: DGGITQSPKYLFRKEGQNVTLSCEQNLNHDAMYWYRQDPGQGLRLIYYSQIVNDFQKGDIAEGYSVSREKKESFPLTVTSAQKNPTAFYLCASSRTDTAQTQYFGPGTRLLVL.

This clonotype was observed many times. In DNA, the CDR3 is TGCAGTGCTAGAGATACAGGGACTAGCGGGACCCAGTACTTC. Its translation is CSARDTGTSGTQYF. This chain uses TRBV20-1 with TRBJ2-5; 11 nucleotides line up with TRBD2. Germline V gene lookup returns CDR1 DFQATT and CDR2 SNEGSKA (reference sequence). The CDR3 consists of 14 residues. Trimming at V came to 0 bases and at J to 7 bases, leaving 4 bases not matched to a gene.

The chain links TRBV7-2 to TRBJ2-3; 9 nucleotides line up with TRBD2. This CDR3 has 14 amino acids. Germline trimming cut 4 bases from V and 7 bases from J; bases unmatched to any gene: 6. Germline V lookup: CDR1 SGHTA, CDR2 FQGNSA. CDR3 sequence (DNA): TGTGCCAGCAGCTATAGCGGGAGAGTAAATACGCAGTATTTT. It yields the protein CASSYSGRVNTQYF.

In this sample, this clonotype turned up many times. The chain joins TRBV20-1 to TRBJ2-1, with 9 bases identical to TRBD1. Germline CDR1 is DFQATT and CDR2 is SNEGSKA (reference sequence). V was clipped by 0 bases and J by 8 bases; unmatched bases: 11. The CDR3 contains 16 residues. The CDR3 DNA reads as TGCAGTGCTAGAGATCTCCGGGACAGGGTTGTCGATGAGCAGTTCTTC. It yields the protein CSARDLRDRVVDEQFF.